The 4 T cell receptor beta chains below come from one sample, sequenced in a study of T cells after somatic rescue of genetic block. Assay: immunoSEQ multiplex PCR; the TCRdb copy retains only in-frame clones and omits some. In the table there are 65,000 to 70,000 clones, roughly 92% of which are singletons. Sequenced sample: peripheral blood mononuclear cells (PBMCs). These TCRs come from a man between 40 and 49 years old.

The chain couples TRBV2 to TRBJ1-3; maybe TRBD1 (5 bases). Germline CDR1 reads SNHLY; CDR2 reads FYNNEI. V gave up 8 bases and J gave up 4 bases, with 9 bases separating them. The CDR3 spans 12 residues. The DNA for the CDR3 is TGTGCCAGCGGGGCAGGCGGAAACACCATATATTTT. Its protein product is CASGAGGNTIYF.

Here the CDR3 DNA reads TGTGCCACCAGCAGAGCTGCAGGGGACACTGAAGCTTTCTTT. This gives the protein CATSRAAGDTEAFF. The chain has TRBV15 and TRBJ1-1; D is perhaps TRBD1 (6 bases). The CDR3 sequence is 14 residues long. Per the germline V gene, CDR1 is LNHNV and CDR2 is YYDKDF (reference sequence). The ends were cut back, 1 base at V and 3 bases at J, with 9 bases in the middle.

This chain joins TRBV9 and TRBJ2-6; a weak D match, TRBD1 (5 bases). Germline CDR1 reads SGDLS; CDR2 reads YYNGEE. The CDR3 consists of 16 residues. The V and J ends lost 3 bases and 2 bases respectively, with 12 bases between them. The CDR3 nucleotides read TGTGCCAGCAGCGACACAGGTCTACCTGGGGCCAACGTCCTGACTTTC. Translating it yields CASSDTGLPGANVLTF.

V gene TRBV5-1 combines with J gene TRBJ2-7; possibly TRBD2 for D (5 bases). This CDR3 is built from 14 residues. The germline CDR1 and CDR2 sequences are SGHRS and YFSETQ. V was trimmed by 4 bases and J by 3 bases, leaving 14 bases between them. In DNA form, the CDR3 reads TGCGCCAGCAGCCTAGCTTCCTTTTACTACGAGCAGTACTTC. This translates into CASSLASFYYEQYF.